A single sample is the source of the 10 T cell receptor beta chains below, sequenced in a study of human T cells and chemical hapten exposure. Time point specified: pre-sensitization, week 0. Specified treatment: therapeutic diphenylcyclopropenone sensitization with weekly scalp DPC. Total RNA was isolated from whole blood that had not been fractionated. A single record per CDR3 protein comes from TCRdb applying MiXCR to the RACE reads. Of approximately 52,000 distinct CDR3 sequences listed, approximately 9.6% are singletons. The source material was whole blood, sampled in connection with sensitization to the hapten diphenylcyclopropenone (DPC). These receptors came from a woman aged 25 to 39 with alopecia areata. Some clones in this sample may be carry-over from other donors' samples.

This clonotype was picked up many times. The chain has TRBV7-2 and TRBJ2-7; TRBD2 might be the D (5 bases). CDR3 length: 12 amino acids. CDR1 SGHTA and CDR2 FQGNSA come from the germline V gene. V dropped 5 bases and J dropped 5 bases, with 10 bases sitting between them. The CDR3 sequence: CASSRFGDEQYF. In DNA, the CDR3 is TGTGCCAGCAGCCGGTTCGGGGACGAGCAGTACTTC.

The chain recombines TRBV14 with TRBJ2-7; possible D gene TRBD1, 6 bases. The CDR3 has 18 amino acids. Trimming shortened V by 1 base and J by 3 bases, and 22 bases separated the two germline ends. Germline CDR1 reads SGHDN; CDR2 reads FVKESK. For the CDR3, the DNA is TGTGCCAGCAGCCAAGTAGCGCTCTTCCAGGGGTTGGTCTACGAGCAGTACTTC. Amino acid sequence: CASSQVALFQGLVYEQYF.

This sequence joins TRBV5-8 and TRBJ1-2; a possible D gene is TRBD1 (6 bases). CDR3 length: 13 amino acids. Deletions cut 4 bases from V and 2 bases from J, with 9 bases between. Germline values: CDR1 SGHTS, CDR2 YDEGEE. CDR3 protein: CASSEDSNYGYTF. The CDR3, as DNA: TGTGCCAGCAGCGAGGACAGCAACTATGGCTACACCTTC.

The V gene is TRBV14, the J gene TRBJ2-3, with 11 bases lining up with TRBD2. V gave up 2 bases and J gave up 8 bases; unmatched junction bases: 9. CDR3 length: 16 residues. Germline V gene lookup returns CDR1 SGHDN and CDR2 FVKESK. CDR3 bases: TGTGCCAGCAGCCAAACCGGGACTAGCGGAGGGGGTACGCAGTATTTT. As protein: CASSQTGTSGGGTQYF.

A few counts support this clonotype. The rearrangement links TRBV12-3 or TRBV12-4 to TRBJ2-1; D possibly corresponds to TRBD1 (6 bases). The CDR3 covers 11 residues. V was pared by 3 bases and J by 14 bases, with 11 bases between. The CDR3 coding sequence is TGTGCCAGCAGTTTCTCTGGGGGCAAGTTCTTC. Residues: CASSFSGGKFF.

This clonotype was seen more than once but under ten times. The chain employs TRBV4-3 and TRBJ2-5; 9 nucleotides match TRBD1. Germline CDR1 LGHNA, CDR2 YSLEER. The CDR3 length is 15 residues. V shed 5 bases and J 5 bases; nucleotides not matched to a gene: 9. The CDR3: CASSSHRGRGETQYF. CDR3 DNA sequence: TGCGCCAGCAGCTCCCACAGGGGGCGGGGGGAGACCCAGTACTTC.

The genes are TRBV18 and TRBJ2-7; 9 nucleotides match TRBD1. Germline CDR1 KGHSH, CDR2 LQKENI. The CDR3 extends over 12 amino acids. V gave up 8 bases and J gave up 5 bases; unmatched junction bases: 4. CDR3 protein: CASEGQGDEQYF. The CDR3 DNA sequence: TGTGCCAGCGAGGGACAGGGCGACGAGCAGTACTTC.

The chain has TRBV11-2 and TRBJ2-5; maybe TRBD1 (6 bases). The CDR3 loop spans 13 amino acids. The V gene's germline CDR1 is SGHAT and CDR2 FQNNGV. Trimming removed 5 bases at V and 3 bases at J, with 10 bases between. The CDR3: CASSRTEKETQYF. In DNA form, the CDR3 reads TGTGCCAGCAGCCGGACAGAAAAAGAGACCCAGTACTTC.

On this clonotype: A much larger clone lies a single base off, so this may be a read error. V is TRBV15 and J is TRBJ1-6; 7 bases are shared with TRBD1. J gave up 11 bases and V 0 bases, and 7 bases lay outside the gene matches. The CDR3 is made up of 15 amino acids. Germline assignment: CDR1 LNHNV and CDR2 YYDKDF (reference sequence). CDR3 nucleotides: TGTGCCACCAGCAGAGAGACAGGGCGAAGGGCACCCCTCCACTTT. Translated: CATSRETGRRAPLHF.

This clonotype was counted only a few times. The chain links TRBV6-2 or TRBV6-3 to TRBJ2-3; the D gene could be TRBD1 or TRBD2 (5 bases each). V lost 0 bases, J lost 3 bases, and 19 bases lay in between. Germline CDR1 is MNHEY and CDR2 is SVGEGT. This CDR3 comprises 18 residues. CDR3 in amino acids: CASSYSVGLLAGTDTQYF. Written as DNA, the CDR3 is TGTGCCAGCAGTTACTCGGTTGGTTTGCTAGCAGGGACAGATACGCAGTATTTT.